This T cell receptor beta chain was documented in a study of CXCR3-negative and CXCR3-positive naive CD8 T cells. The CDR3 consists of 14 residues. The V gene's germline CDR1 is DFQATT and CDR2 SNEGSKA (reference sequence). UMI-labeled 5' RACE TRB cDNA libraries were prepared from the cells. TCRdb processed the 5' RACE reads again and assigns one entry to each CDR3 protein, with no DNA. The sample table includes about 43,000 distinct CDR3 sequences. Every CD8+ T cell subset underwent triplicate sorting at about 300,000 cells apiece. This rearrangement joins TRBV20-1 to TRBJ1-1; TCRdb lists TRBD1, though no DNA is available to test this call. This receptor was obtained from a human donor in good health. Some clones in this sample may be carry-over from other donors' samples. Material for sequencing was memory CD8+ T cells from blood. CDR3 protein: CSARDRVGDTEAFF.